The clone carrying this T cell receptor (beta chain) was recorded many times. Its antigen is not known. This entry belongs to a study of T cell repertoires in cytomegalovirus infection. Notes on the study in general: The response measured ex vivo was dominated by TCR beta clonotypes (HLA-C-restricted and CMV-specific).

The V gene's germline CDR1 is SGHVS and CDR2 FNYEAQ. The length of the CDR3 is 14 residues. Trimming pared 3 bases from V and 5 bases from J, leaving 13 bases between. TCRdb used MiXCR to reprocess the reads, holding one entry per CDR3 protein. The sample holds some 320,000 distinct CDR3 sequences, about 29% seen once. This chain joins TRBV7-6 and TRBJ1-2; D call uncertain. Specimen: cultured PBMCs, collected from culture after CMV antigen stimulation. The source of this sequence is a human donor in good health (CMV status not recorded). Some clones in this sample may be carry-over from other donors' samples. In DNA, the CDR3 is TGTGCCAGCAGCTTGACTGCTCTGGGATATGGCTACACCTTC. Protein product: CASSLTALGYGYTF.